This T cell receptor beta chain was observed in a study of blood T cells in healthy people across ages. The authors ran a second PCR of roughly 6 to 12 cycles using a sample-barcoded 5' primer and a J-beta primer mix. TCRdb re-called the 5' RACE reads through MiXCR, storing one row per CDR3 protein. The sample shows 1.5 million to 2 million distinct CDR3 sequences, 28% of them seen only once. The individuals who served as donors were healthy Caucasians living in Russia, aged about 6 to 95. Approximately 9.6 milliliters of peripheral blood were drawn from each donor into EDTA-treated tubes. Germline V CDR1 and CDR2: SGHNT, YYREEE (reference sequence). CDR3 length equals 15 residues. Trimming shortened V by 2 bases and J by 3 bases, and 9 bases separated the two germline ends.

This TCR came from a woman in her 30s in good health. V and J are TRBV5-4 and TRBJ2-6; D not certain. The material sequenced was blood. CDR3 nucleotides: TGTGCCAGCAGCTTAGGGCCCATTGGGGCCAACGTCCTGACTTTC. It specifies CASSLGPIGANVLTF.